The entry below gives a single T cell receptor (beta chain) sequence along with its context. This sample was taken from a study of blood T cell repertoires in COVID-19. The CDR3 has 15 residues. The V gene's germline CDR1 is MNHEY and CDR2 SMNVEV (reference sequence). Trimming shortened V by 6 bases and J by 1 base, and 13 bases separated the two germline ends. This table comes from immunoSEQ multiplex PCR, and its TCRdb copy is limited to in-frame clones, with some not included. The data hold 280,000 or so clones, with about 83% observed a single time. This chain joins TRBV27 and TRBJ1-5; perhaps TRBD1 as D (6 bases). Material: peripheral blood. The TCR was taken from a woman aged 50 to 60 who had recovered from COVID-19. CDR3 DNA: TGTGCCAGCAGCTTCAAAAGGGGGAGCAATCAGCCCCAGCATTTT. Its translation is CASSFKRGSNQPQHF.